The 26 T cell receptor beta chains reported below all come from one sample, sequenced in a study of blood T cells in healthy people across ages (dated by TCRdb to the mid-2010s). Receptor amplification or capture employed 5' RACE. TCRdb names Illumina HiSeq 2500 as the instrument used. A second PCR of roughly 7 to 12 cycles was run with a J-beta primer mix and a sample-barcoded 5' primer. The raw public data were reprocessed by TCRdb itself: fastp quality trimming at Q25, MiXCR clonotype calling, in-frame beta chains only. Merged by CDR3 protein, the rows form single entries marked with the most common genes and DNA. This sample lists about 800,000 distinct CDR3 sequences; about 25% were detected once. The ten largest make up 3.7% of the sample. The sample was also reused in another study, on T cells of mothers and their children.

Sequenced material: blood. The receptors stem from a boy younger than 18 in good health.

This clonotype appeared a few times. The chain employs TRBV7-9 and TRBJ2-1, with D tentatively TRBD2 (6 bases). Trimming removed 4 bases at V and 13 bases at J, with 14 bases between. Germline V gene lookup returns CDR1 SEHNR and CDR2 FQNEAQ (reference sequence). This CDR3 is built from 12 residues. The CDR3 region has the DNA TGTGCCAGCAGCTCCACGGACTACCTCCAGTTCTTC. Amino acid sequence: CASSSTDYLQFF.

This clonotype was seen more than once but under ten times. The chain uses TRBV15 and TRBJ1-1, with D unresolved. V gave up 3 bases and J gave up 4 bases, with 15 bases separating them. Germline V lookup: CDR1 LNHNV, CDR2 YYDKDF (reference sequence). This CDR3 has 15 amino acids. CDR3 sequence (DNA): TGTGCCACCAGCAGCCCTAAGCAAGGTCTCACTGAAGCTTTCTTT. Its translation is CATSSPKQGLTEAFF.

The J gene is TRBJ2-1, the V gene TRBV7-9, with D uncertain. Germline values: CDR1 SEHNR, CDR2 FQNEAQ (reference sequence). The CDR3 loop spans 14 amino acids. Trimming left V 2 bases short and J 5 bases short, with 10 bases between. CDR3 loop: CASSLPSQNNEQFF. The CDR3 region has the DNA TGTGCCAGCAGCTTACCTAGTCAGAACAATGAGCAGTTCTTC.

This clonotype was counted between two and nine times. The rearrangement links TRBV6-2 or TRBV6-3 to TRBJ2-2, with D perhaps TRBD1 (5 bases). Trimming left V 3 bases short and J 2 bases short, with 10 bases between. The CDR3 is made up of 15 amino acids. Germline V gene lookup returns CDR1 MNHEY and CDR2 SVGEGT. CDR3 loop: CASSYATVNTGELFF. The CDR3 region has the DNA TGTGCCAGCAGTTATGCGACAGTTAACACCGGGGAGCTGTTTTTT.

V usage is TRBV18 and J usage is TRBJ2-5, with 8 bases fitting TRBD1. The CDR3 is 15 residues long. The V gene end was trimmed by 3 bases and the J gene end by 0 bases; junction bases not matched to a gene: 3. Per germline, CDR1 KGHSH and CDR2 LQKENI. CDR3 loop: CASSPGDRYQETQYF. DNA for the CDR3: TGTGCCAGCTCACCCGGGGACAGGTACCAAGAGACCCAGTACTTC.

The V gene is TRBV4-1, the J gene TRBJ1-5; 7 bases are a match to TRBD1. The V segment lost 6 bases and the J segment 3 bases; nucleotides outside the gene matches: 5. The CDR3 runs 14 residues. CDR1 and CDR2 from the germline V gene are MGHRA and YSYEKL. The CDR3 nucleotides read TGCGCCAGCAGTTACACAGGGGACAATCAGCCCCAGCATTTT. It encodes CASSYTGDNQPQHF.

V gene TRBV20-1 combines with J gene TRBJ2-5, with D unclear. The last part of the DNA fits TRBJ2-1 better; the J call may be wrong. CDR1 and CDR2 (germline): DFQATT, SNEGSKA (reference sequence). The CDR3 contains 11 residues. The CDR3 DNA is TGCAGTGTTAACCGTATCCCTGAGCAGTTCTTC. As protein: CSVNRIPEQFF.

This sequence joins TRBV9 and TRBJ1-5, with D perhaps TRBD1 (5 bases). CDR1 is SGDLS and CDR2 is YYNGEE in the germline V gene. Trimming stripped 4 bases from V and 0 bases from J, with 14 bases between. The CDR3 loop spans 16 amino acids. The CDR3 loop is CASSPFPGDSNQPQHF. CDR3 DNA sequence: TGTGCCAGCAGCCCCTTCCCGGGGGATAGCAATCAGCCCCAGCATTTT. Full variable domain (missing parts from reference TRBV9 and TRBJ1-5): DSGVTQTPKHLITATGQRVTLRCSPRSGDLSVYWYQQSLDQGLQFLIQYYNGEERAKGNILERFSAQQFPDLHSELNLSSLELGDSALYFCASSPFPGDSNQPQHFGDGTRLSIL.

This clonotype was detected a few times. This sequence may be a read error, since a much larger clone differs from it by one base. The chain joins TRBV7-2 to TRBJ2-5; D remains ambiguous. Germline values: CDR1 SGHTA, CDR2 FQGNSA. The CDR3 loop spans 13 amino acids. CDR3 in DNA: TGTGCCAGCAGCCAATACTACCCCAATGAGCAGTCCTTC. It yields the protein CASSQYYPNEQSF.

The chain links TRBV25-1 to TRBJ2-2, with TRBD1 matching over 7 bases. This CDR3 contains 17 residues. The junction had 8 bases not matched to a gene; V was cut back by 4 bases and J by 0 bases. Germline CDR1 reads MGHDK; CDR2 reads SYGVNS. CDR3 DNA sequence: TGTGCCAGCAGTGGCAAGTTGGGACAGACGAACACCGGGGAGCTGTTTTTT. It yields the protein CASSGKLGQTNTGELFF. The variable domain in full, with the rest retrieved from reference TRBV25-1 and TRBJ2-2, is EADIYQTPRYLVIGTGKKITLECSQTMGHDKMYWYQQDPGMELHLIHYSYGVNSTEKGDLSSESTVSRIRTEHFPLTLESARPSHTSQYLCASSGKLGQTNTGELFFGEGSRLTVL.

Concerning this clonotype: The CDR3 does not close with the conserved phenylalanine or tryptophan, likely indicating a read error. V is TRBV5-1 and J is TRBJ2-7, with D possibly matching TRBD1 (7 bases). Per germline, CDR1 SGHRS and CDR2 YFSETQ. The V end lost 3 bases, the J end lost 0 bases, and 10 bases lay between the germline ends. The length of the CDR3 is 14 residues. CDR3 region: CASSWGDSSYEQYL. CDR3 nucleotide sequence: TGCGCCAGCAGCTGGGGGGACAGCTCCTACGAGCAGTACCTC.

This clonotype has just a few counts. The chain joins TRBV29-1 to TRBJ1-1; perhaps TRBD1 as D (5 bases). The CDR3 length is 18 residues. The V and J ends lost 7 bases and 1 base respectively, with 28 bases between them. Germline V gene data show CDR1 as SQVTM and CDR2 as ANQGSEA. CDR3 in DNA: TGCAGCGCAAGGGGTGAACAAAGGGGCAAGGACAAGAACACTGAAGCTTTCTTT. This translates into CSARGEQRGKDKNTEAFF. The whole variable domain, filled in from reference TRBV29-1 and TRBJ1-1, reads SAVISQKPSRDICQRGTSLTIQCQVDSQVTMMFWYRQQPGQSLTLIATANQGSEATYESGFVIDKFPISRPNLTFSTLTVSNMSPEDSSIYLCSARGEQRGKDKNTEAFFGQGTRLTVV.

The chain is built from TRBV4-3 and TRBJ2-2; unclear D gene. There are 15 residues in the CDR3. Trimming shortened V by 4 bases and J by 0 bases, and 9 bases separated the two germline ends. Germline V gene lookup returns CDR1 LGHNA and CDR2 YSLEER. CDR3 sequence (DNA): TGCGCCAGCAGCCCGGCTGGGGCGAACACCGGGGAGCTGTTTTTT. Amino acids: CASSPAGANTGELFF.

CDR3 DNA: TGTGCCAGCACTCAACGTCGGGACAGGCCATCTAACTATGGCTACACCTTC. Its protein is CASTQRRDRPSNYGYTF. V and J are TRBV6-1 and TRBJ1-2; 8 bases agree with TRBD1. Trimming at V came to 7 bases and at J to 0 bases, leaving 13 bases not matched to a gene. The CDR3 spans 17 residues. The V gene's germline CDR1 is MNHNS and CDR2 SASEGT.

The chain uses TRBV7-9 and TRBJ1-4; D not resolved. The CDR3 is 14 amino acids. The germline CDR1 and CDR2 sequences are SEHNR and FQNEAQ (reference sequence). The V and J ends lost 5 bases and 6 bases respectively, with 13 bases between them. The CDR3 region has the DNA TGTGCCAGCAGCCCCCGGCCACAGTATGAAAAACTGTTTTTT. This gives the protein CASSPRPQYEKLFF. The full variable domain, its missing parts supplied by reference TRBV7-9 and TRBJ1-4, is DTGVSQNPRHKITKRGQNVTFRCDPISEHNRLYWYRQTLGQGPEFLTYFQNEAQLEKSRLLSDRFSAERPKGSFSTLEIQRTEQGDSAMYLCASSPRPQYEKLFFGSGTQLSVL.

This clonotype showed up just a few times. At one end the junction does not follow the germline gene, possibly because of a read error. This sequence joins TRBV29-1 and TRBJ1-1; D may be TRBD1 (6 bases). Germline CDR1 SQVTM, CDR2 ANQGSEA. There are 13 residues in the CDR3. CDR3 residues: CSVEDRGNTGAFF. The DNA for the CDR3 is TGCAGCGTTGAAGACAGGGGAAACACTGGAGCTTTCTTT.

V and J are TRBV9 and TRBJ1-2; D gene unclear. Germline loops: CDR1 SGDLS, CDR2 YYNGEE. Trimming left V 1 base short and J 7 bases short, with 11 bases between. There are 13 residues in the CDR3. The DNA of the CDR3 is TGTGCCAGCAGCGTACTGGGAGTGGGTGGCTACACCTTC. This gives the protein CASSVLGVGGYTF. The whole variable domain, filled in from reference TRBV9 and TRBJ1-2, reads DSGVTQTPKHLITATGQRVTLRCSPRSGDLSVYWYQQSLDQGLQFLIQYYNGEERAKGNILERFSAQQFPDLHSELNLSSLELGDSALYFCASSVLGVGGYTFGSGTRLTVV.

The chain has TRBV11-2 and TRBJ2-5; D might be TRBD2 (6 bases). The J call may be incorrect, as the DNA end agrees better with TRBJ2-1. The CDR3 covers 14 residues. CDR1 and CDR2 from the germline V gene are SGHAT and FQNNGV. The CDR3 DNA reads as TGTGCCAGCAGTTTACTATCTAGCGTCGATGAGCAGTTCTTC. Protein product: CASSLLSSVDEQFF.

The chain uses TRBV29-1 and TRBJ2-5; 7 bases are a match to TRBD2. The length of the CDR3 is 12 residues. The junction had 6 bases not matched to a gene; V was cut back by 6 bases and J by 5 bases. Germline CDR1 is SQVTM and CDR2 is ANQGSEA. In DNA, the CDR3 is TGCAGCGTCCTTCGGGGGGACGAGACCCAGTACTTC. It specifies CSVLRGDETQYF.

This clonotype was counted only a few times. V and J are TRBV20-1 and TRBJ2-3; D is ambiguous. This CDR3 is built from 15 residues. Trimming removed 3 bases at V and 3 bases at J, with 16 bases between. The germline V gene encodes CDR1 DFQATT and CDR2 SNEGSKA (reference sequence). The CDR3 region is CSARLGAESTDTQYF. The DNA for the CDR3 is TGCAGTGCTAGGTTGGGCGCGGAGTCTACAGATACGCAGTATTTT.

This clonotype was recorded many times. A junction boundary mismatches the germline segment, possibly from a read error. The J gene is TRBJ2-1, the V gene TRBV24-1, with 8 bases fitting TRBD1. Germline V lookup: CDR1 KGHDR, CDR2 SFDVKD. The CDR3 sequence is 15 residues long. The CDR3 bases are TGTGCCACCAGTGATTTGCCGACAGGGGAGAATGAACAGTTCTTC. It yields the protein CATSDLPTGENEQFF.

The chain has TRBV12-3 or TRBV12-4 and TRBJ1-1, with TRBD1 as a possible D gene (5 bases). This CDR3 contains 15 residues. With 4 bases removed from V and 3 bases from J, the gap between germline ends came to 15 bases. In DNA form, the CDR3 reads TGTGCCAGCAGTTCCAGCGGGATGGGGCACACTGAAGCTTTCTTT. Encoded protein: CASSSSGMGHTEAFF.

This clonotype was counted only a few times. The chain's CDR3 is CASSDVGTTSQPAQFF. Written as DNA, the CDR3 is TGTGCCAGCAGTGATGTCGGAACCACCTCCCAGCCTGCGCAGTTCTTC. This chain connects TRBV6-1 to TRBJ2-1; unclear D gene. This CDR3 is built from 16 residues. V was shortened by 3 bases and J by 12 bases, with 24 bases between the two germline ends. Germline V gene data show CDR1 as MNHNS and CDR2 as SASEGT.

J is TRBJ2-1 and V is TRBV29-1; TRBD2 matches 9 bases. The CDR3 has 18 amino acids. Trimming at V came to 7 bases and at J to 2 bases, leaving 18 bases not matched to a gene. Germline assignment: CDR1 SQVTM and CDR2 ANQGSEA. CDR3 residues: CSASRVGSGRRAYNEQFF. DNA for the CDR3: TGCAGCGCGTCCAGGGTGGGTAGCGGGAGAAGAGCCTACAATGAGCAGTTCTTC.

This chain uses TRBV28 with TRBJ2-1, with 10 bases matching TRBD2. Germline V gives CDR1 MDHEN, CDR2 SYDVKM. The trim removed 6 bases at V and 5 bases at J, leaving 10 bases unmatched. This CDR3 has 16 residues. This CDR3 reads CASRGVSGRSDNEQFF. The CDR3 DNA follows: TGTGCCAGCAGGGGGGTTAGCGGGAGGTCGGACAATGAGCAGTTCTTC.

The chain recombines TRBV15 with TRBJ2-5; possibly TRBD2 for D (6 bases). V dropped 0 bases and J dropped 4 bases, with 12 bases sitting between them. Germline CDR1 LNHNV, CDR2 YYDKDF (reference sequence). CDR3 length: 15 residues. Here the CDR3 DNA reads TGTGCCACCAGCAGAGACCCATCGGGAGCAGAGACCCAGTACTTC. Encoded protein: CATSRDPSGAETQYF.